These T cell receptor beta chains were read from a single sample in a study of T cells in Graves' hyperthyroidism and ophthalmopathy. In TCRdb, the multiplex PCR reads were re-called with MiXCR into one record per CDR3 protein. The sample shows fewer than 200,000 distinct CDR3 sequences, about a sixth of them seen only once. Sequencing was performed on blood. The receptors stem from a woman aged 50 to 65 with Graves' hyperthyroidism. Both conserved end residues are part of each CDR3. A D gene is named only where the DNA matches it firmly. Part of the rows lack a size; the others show once, few, many or a class for expanded clones.

CDR3 DNA,CDR3 protein,CDR3 length,V gene,clone size,J gene,D gene
TGCGCCAGCACACGGACTACTGACTACAATGAGCAGTTCTTC,CASTRTTDYNEQFF,14,TRBV5-1,many,TRBJ2-1,NA
TGTGCCAGCACCACGGGGGTCCAAGAGACCCAGTACTTC,CASTTGVQETQYF,13,TRBV7-9,many,TRBJ2-5,NA
TGTGCCAGCAGCCGCAGGGGTAGCGGGGCAGGGGATACGCAGTATTTT,CASSRRGSGAGDTQYF,16,TRBV7-2,many,TRBJ2-3,TRBD2
TGTGCCAGCAGCTTAGTAGCCAGGGGAGAAGTTGGAAACACCATATATTTT,CASSLVARGEVGNTIYF,17,TRBV7-9,few,TRBJ1-3,NA
TGTGCCAGTAGTATTACAGGGTCTGAAGCTTTCTTT,CASSITGSEAFF,12,TRBV19,many,TRBJ1-1,NA
TGTGCCAGCAGTTTTAGCGGGGGGGCAACTGATGAGCAGTTCTTC,CASSFSGGATDEQFF,15,TRBV6-5,NA,TRBJ2-1,TRBD2
TGTGCCAGCACCTGGAACAGGGGAGTCTATAATTCACCCCTCCACTTT,CASTWNRGVYNSPLHF,16,TRBV28,many,TRBJ1-6,TRBD1
TGTGCCAGCAGGTTGGACAGGCGTTACACTGAAGCTTTCTTT,CASRLDRRYTEAFF,14,TRBV6-1,many,TRBJ1-1,TRBD1
TGTGCCAGCAGTTTAGACCCGCGGGGGACCCAGTACTTC,CASSLDPRGTQYF,13,TRBV12-3/TRBV12-4,NA,TRBJ2-5,NA
TGTGCCAGCAGCCAAGATCTGACGAACACCGGGGAGCTGTTTTTT,CASSQDLTNTGELFF,15,TRBV4-2,few,TRBJ2-2,NA
TGCGCCAGCAGCGGGGGGGGGGATATGAACACTGAAGCTTTCTTT,CASSGGGDMNTEAFF,15,TRBV10-1,many,TRBJ1-1,NA
TGCGCCAGCAGCTCCTGGACTGCGAACACCGGGGAGCTGTTTTTT,CASSSWTANTGELFF,15,TRBV5-1,many,TRBJ2-2,NA
TGTGCCAGCAGTTTTAGGCGGGACCAGTACTTC,CASSFRRDQYF,11,TRBV6-2/TRBV6-3,few,TRBJ2-5,NA
TGTGCCAGCAGTGGACAGGGGTGGGAGACCCAGTACTTC,CASSGQGWETQYF,13,TRBV2,NA,TRBJ2-5,TRBD1
TGTGCCAGCAGCTGGAAGGGGACAGGAGATCCCCCAGATACGCAGTATTTT,CASSWKGTGDPPDTQYF,17,TRBV7-8,many,TRBJ2-3,TRBD1
TGTGCCAGCAGCCTCAACAGGGGTCGGGGCTACACCTTC,CASSLNRGRGYTF,13,TRBV27,many,TRBJ1-2,TRBD1
TGTGCCAGCAGGTTCAGGGGGCGCATCACTGAAGCTTTCTTT,CASRFRGRITEAFF,14,TRBV6-1,few,TRBJ1-1,TRBD1
TGTGCCAGCAACTACCTCGGGGGGGCTTGGGAGACCCAGTACTTC,CASNYLGGAWETQYF,15,TRBV19,NA,TRBJ2-5,TRBD2
TGTGCCAGCAGCCCCTGGGGCAGCTTCAGAAACACCGGGGAGCTGTTTTTT,CASSPWGSFRNTGELFF,17,TRBV3-1,many,TRBJ2-2,NA
TGTGCCAGCAGCTTCCAGATTCCGGGACTAGCGAACCATGAGCAGTTCTTC,CASSFQIPGLANHEQFF,17,TRBV7-6,many,TRBJ2-1,TRBD2